Below are 24 T cell receptor beta chains sequenced from a single sample in a study of blood T cells in healthy people across ages. It was with a sample-barcoded 5' primer and a J-beta primer mix that a second PCR of roughly 7 to 12 cycles was run. TCRdb used MiXCR to reprocess the 5' RACE reads, holding one entry per CDR3 protein. The data show 1.8 million or so distinct CDR3 sequences, with roughly two fifths seen just once and roughly 23% held by the top ten. The sample consisted of blood. The receptor set was obtained from a human donor in good health.

This sequence joins TRBV6-6 and TRBJ2-7; 7 bases align to TRBD1. Near its end, the DNA agrees better with TRBJ2-5, so the J call may be wrong. This CDR3 has 14 amino acids. Per germline, CDR1 MNHNY and CDR2 SVGAGI (reference sequence). CDR3 sequence reads: CASSPTGARETQYF. CDR3 bases: TGTGCCAGCAGTCCTACAGGGGCTCGAGAGACCCAGTACTTC.

The chain links TRBV7-2 to TRBJ1-1; D is uncertain. The length of the CDR3 is 14 residues. Trimming removed 3 bases at V and 0 bases at J, with 8 bases between. From germline, CDR1 is SGHTA and CDR2 FQGNSA. CDR3 DNA: TGTGCCAGCAGCTTGCCAACCATGAACACTGAAGCTTTCTTT. Translated, it gives CASSLPTMNTEAFF.

The table lists this clonotype with a few counts. The chain is built from TRBV5-1 and TRBJ2-7; D perhaps matches TRBD1 (6 bases). Germline V CDR1 and CDR2: SGHRS, YFSETQ. The CDR3 totals 16 residues. V was trimmed by 2 bases and J by 6 bases, leaving 21 bases between them. DNA of the CDR3: TGCGCCAGCAGCTTTGATAGTCAGGGGAGTCGCCTCGAGCAGTACTTC. It yields the protein CASSFDSQGSRLEQYF. Combining the CDR3 with reference TRBV5-1 and TRBJ2-7 gives the whole variable domain KAGVTQTPRYLIKTRGQQVTLSCSPISGHRSVSWYQQTPGQGLQFLFEYFSETQRNKGNFPGRFSGRQFSNSRSEMNVSTLELGDSALYLCASSFDSQGSRLEQYFGPGTRLTVT.

The chain has TRBV9 and TRBJ2-7; D unresolved. V shed 5 bases and J shed 0 bases, with 9 bases lying between them. CDR3 length equals 13 residues. Germline V gene lookup returns CDR1 SGDLS and CDR2 YYNGEE. CDR3: CASSVGNSYEQYF. The CDR3 bases are TGTGCCAGCAGTGTGGGCAACTCCTACGAGCAGTACTTC. The variable domain in full, completed from reference TRBV9 and TRBJ2-7, reads DSGVTQTPKHLITATGQRVTLRCSPRSGDLSVYWYQQSLDQGLQFLIQYYNGEERAKGNILERFSAQQFPDLHSELNLSSLELGDSALYFCASSVGNSYEQYFGPGTRLTVT.

This clonotype was seen a few times. The gene calls are TRBV28 and TRBJ1-3; D uncertain. Trimming pared 5 bases from V and 0 bases from J, leaving 11 bases between. Per the germline V gene, CDR1 is MDHEN and CDR2 is SYDVKM. The CDR3 consists of 15 residues. The CDR3: CASSLTRSSGNTIYF. CDR3 coding DNA: TGTGCCAGCAGTCTTACCCGGAGCTCTGGAAACACCATATATTTT.

This clonotype showed up just a few times. The V gene is TRBV19, the J gene TRBJ1-2; perhaps TRBD1 as D (5 bases). V was trimmed by 7 bases and J by 0 bases, leaving 15 bases between them. This CDR3 is built from 15 residues. Germline loops: CDR1 LNHDA, CDR2 SQIVND (reference sequence). The CDR3 nucleotides read TGTGCCAGTACCCGGGGACGGGCCTCTAACTATGGCTACACCTTC. This translates into CASTRGRASNYGYTF.

CDR3 sequence reads: CASSLDTPTPIRNEQFF. DNA for the CDR3: TGTGCCAGCAGCTTAGATACGCCCACTCCGATCCGAAATGAGCAGTTCTTC. V gene TRBV7-7 combines with J gene TRBJ2-1; D call uncertain. CDR1 and CDR2 from the germline V gene are SSHAT and FNYEAQ (reference sequence). CDR3 length: 17 amino acids. Trimming removed 1 base at V and 7 bases at J, with 20 bases between. The variable domain in full, completed from reference TRBV7-7 and TRBJ2-1, reads GAGVSQSPRYKVTKRGQDVTLRCDPISSHATLYWYQQALGQGPEFLTYFNYEAQPDKSGLPSDRFSAERPEGSISTLTIQRTEQRDSAMYRCASSLDTPTPIRNEQFFGPGTRLTVL.

V and J are TRBV19 and TRBJ2-1, with D maybe TRBD1 (5 bases). This CDR3 comprises 14 residues. Germline V lookup: CDR1 LNHDA, CDR2 SQIVND (reference sequence). V lost 6 bases and J lost 6, with 15 bases in between. In DNA form, the CDR3 reads TGTGCCAGTAGCAGACAGCACGACCCCAATGAGCAGTTCTTC. Amino acids: CASSRQHDPNEQFF.

In the case of this clonotype: Mismatch with germline at one junction end may stem from a read error. The gene calls are TRBV27 and TRBJ2-7; D is perhaps TRBD2 (5 bases). The V gene's germline CDR1 is MNHEY and CDR2 SMNVEV (reference sequence). The CDR3 is made up of 15 amino acids. The CDR3 sequence: CANSSSLSVDYEQYF. DNA of the CDR3: TGTGCCAACAGTTCTAGCCTGTCCGTAGACTACGAGCAGTACTTC.

The chain combines TRBV4-1 with TRBJ2-5, with D tentatively TRBD1 (6 bases). Judging by the DNA end, TRBJ2-7 fits better; the J call may be wrong. Germline lookup yields CDR1 MGHRA and CDR2 YSYEKL. The CDR3 extends over 17 amino acids. The CDR3, as DNA: TGCGCCAGCAGCCAAGATGCGCCTCTGACAGGTGATTACGAGCAGTACTTC. Its protein is CASSQDAPLTGDYEQYF.

The rearrangement joins TRBV7-8 to TRBJ1-1; D call uncertain. The CDR3 consists of 13 residues. V was pared by 3 bases and J by 6 bases, with 11 bases between. Germline V lookup: CDR1 SGHVS, CDR2 FQNEAQ. The CDR3 sequence: CASSFLEQAEAFF. CDR3 bases: TGTGCCAGCAGCTTCCTGGAGCAGGCTGAAGCTTTCTTT.

The chain combines TRBV4-3 with TRBJ1-1; D ambiguous. The CDR3 contains 16 residues. In germline, CDR1 is LGHNA, CDR2 YSLEER. V lost 0 bases and J lost 2, with 13 bases in between. The CDR3 region is CASSQDVGTGNTEAFF. The DNA of the CDR3 is TGCGCCAGCAGCCAAGATGTGGGAACCGGTAACACTGAAGCTTTCTTT.

The table lists this clonotype with a few counts. The chain joins TRBV15 to TRBJ2-4; perhaps TRBD1 as D (5 bases). The CDR3 has 17 amino acids. Germline V CDR1 and CDR2: LNHNV, YYDKDF (reference sequence). Trimming removed 9 bases at V and 1 base at J, with 22 bases between. The CDR3 region is CATRQINKPSAKNIQYF. DNA for the CDR3: TGTGCCACTCGACAGATAAATAAACCGTCGGCCAAAAACATTCAGTACTTC.

The table lists this clonotype with a count of one. This chain joins TRBV7-2 and TRBJ2-3; D remains unclear. V was shortened by 2 bases and J by 2 bases, with 11 bases between the two germline ends. Germline loops: CDR1 SGHTA, CDR2 FQGNSA. This CDR3 contains 15 residues. The CDR3 nucleotides read TGTGCCAGCAGCTTAAGAAGACCTACCACAGATACGCAGTATTTT. Translating it yields CASSLRRPTTDTQYF. Drawing the rest from reference TRBV7-2 and TRBJ2-3, the complete variable domain is GAGVSQSPSNKVTEKGKDVELRCDPISGHTALYWYRQSLGQGLEFLIYFQGNSAPDKSGLPSDRFSAERTGGSVSTLTIQRTQQEDSAVYLCASSLRRPTTDTQYFGPGTRLTVL.

About this clonotype: Sequence at one end of the junction differs from germline and may be a read error. The V gene is TRBV7-2, the J gene TRBJ1-3, with D possibly TRBD1 on 5 matching bases. The CDR3 totals 16 residues. Germline loops: CDR1 SGHTA, CDR2 FQGNSA. The CDR3 DNA is TGTGCCAGCAGCCAGTCGGGGACGCTCTCTGGAAACACCGTATATTTT. Protein: CASSQSGTLSGNTVYF.

This chain connects TRBV24-1 to TRBJ2-1, with D possibly called TRBD1 or TRBD2 (5 bases each). The CDR3 has 13 amino acids. Germline CDR1 is KGHDR and CDR2 is SFDVKD. The V end lost 4 bases, the J end lost 13 bases, and 16 bases lay between the germline ends. Written as DNA, the CDR3 is TGTGCCACCAGTGACCGAATCGAGGGGATTCAGTTCTTC. This codes for CATSDRIEGIQFF.

This clonotype was counted a single time. The genes are TRBV29-1 and TRBJ1-2; 7 bases line up with TRBD1. V lost 5 bases and J lost 4; bases outside the gene matches: 10. The CDR3 totals 14 residues. Per the germline V gene, CDR1 is SQVTM and CDR2 is ANQGSEA. The CDR3 region is CSVTDREWVYGYTF. For the CDR3, the DNA is TGCAGCGTTACCGACAGGGAATGGGTCTATGGCTACACCTTC.

In its sample, this clonotype was seen a few times. The J gene is TRBJ1-1, the V gene TRBV15, with 9 bases matching TRBD1. CDR3 length: 15 amino acids. Germline lookup yields CDR1 LNHNV and CDR2 YYDKDF (reference sequence). The V and J ends lost 2 bases and 6 bases, in that order; junction bases with no gene match: 7. CDR3 DNA sequence: TGTGCCACCAGCAGATGGACAGGGGCAATCCCTGAAGCTTTCTTT. This gives the protein CATSRWTGAIPEAFF. The whole variable domain, remainder taken from reference TRBV15 and TRBJ1-1, is DAMVIQNPRYQVTQFGKPVTLSCSQTLNHNVMYWYQQKSSQAPKLLFHYYDKDFNNEADTPDNFQSRRPNTSFCFLDIRSPGLGDTAMYLCATSRWTGAIPEAFFGQGTRLTVV.

The CDR3 bases are TGCAGCGTTGAAGATTATGGGACCACCTACGAGCAGTACTTC. It encodes CSVEDYGTTYEQYF. The chain employs TRBV29-1 and TRBJ2-7; D could derive from TRBD1 or TRBD2 (5 bases each). V was shortened by 0 bases and J by 2 bases, with 11 bases between the two germline ends. The germline V gene encodes CDR1 SQVTM and CDR2 ANQGSEA. This CDR3 is built from 14 residues.

The rearrangement uses TRBV20-1 and TRBJ2-3; D might be TRBD1 (7 bases). This CDR3 region has 15 residues. The ends were cut back, 2 bases at V and 6 bases at J, with 18 bases in the middle. Per the germline V gene, CDR1 is DFQATT and CDR2 is SNEGSKA (reference sequence). This CDR3 is CSARPGGEGRDTQYF. Written as DNA, the CDR3 is TGCAGTGCTAGACCAGGGGGAGAGGGGAGGGATACGCAGTATTTT.

Here the CDR3 reads CASSPRGFNEQFF. The CDR3 DNA sequence: TGTGCCAGCAGCCCCAGAGGGTTCAATGAGCAGTTCTTC. This sequence joins TRBV11-3 and TRBJ2-1; TRBD2 is a possible D gene (5 bases). The CDR3 is 13 amino acids. With 5 bases removed from V and 6 bases from J, the gap between germline ends came to 11 bases. Germline CDR1 and CDR2: SGHNT and YENEEA. The full variable domain, with the rest looked up from reference TRBV11-3 and TRBJ2-1, is EAGVVQSPRYKIIEKKQPVAFWCNPISGHNTLYWYLQNLGQGPELLIRYENEEAVDDSQLPKDRFSAERLKGVDSTLKIQPAELGDSAVYLCASSPRGFNEQFFGPGTRLTVL.

In this sample, this clonotype turned up a few times. The DNA for the CDR3 is TGTGCCAGCAGTTCATTAAGGAGAGGGACTCCTGGGGCCAACGTCCTGACTTTC. This codes for CASSSLRRGTPGANVLTF. The chain links TRBV6-2 or TRBV6-3 to TRBJ2-6, with a tentative D call TRBD2 (6 bases). Germline V CDR1 and CDR2: MNHEY, SVGEGT. Trimming pared 4 bases from V and 2 bases from J, leaving 18 bases between. The CDR3 spans 18 residues.

This sequence joins TRBV29-1 and TRBJ1-2; TRBD1 agrees at 11 bases. Germline lookup yields CDR1 SQVTM and CDR2 ANQGSEA. The V and J ends lost 6 bases and 4 bases, in that order; junction bases with no gene match: 4. The CDR3 length is 13 residues. The CDR3 DNA follows: TGCAGCGTAGCCGGGACAGGGGGCTATGGCTACACCTTC. Its protein is CSVAGTGGYGYTF.

V usage is TRBV29-1 and J usage is TRBJ2-5; the D is unclear. Trimming took 0 bases from V and 1 from J, leaving 15 bases between them. The V gene's germline CDR1 is SQVTM and CDR2 ANQGSEA. The CDR3 runs 16 residues. The DNA of the CDR3 is TGCAGCGTTGAAGATCTCCGGGCATTTCGCCAAGAGACCCAGTACTTC. It specifies CSVEDLRAFRQETQYF.